This TCR beta chain was documented in a study of immune evolution from preneoplasia to lung adenocarcinoma. Germline CDR1 and CDR2: SGHRS and YFSETQ. V was shortened by 0 bases and J by 3 bases, with 12 bases between the two germline ends. The CDR3 runs 15 residues. The protocol was immunoSEQ multiplex PCR, while the TCRdb copy is restricted to in-frame clones and leaves out a portion. Among some 6,100 clones listed, approximately 81% were seen once. The source of this sequence is an older donor with lung adenocarcinoma. This sequence joins TRBV5-1 and TRBJ1-1; TRBD1 is a possible D gene (6 bases). The sequenced sample was FFPE adjacent normal lung tissue. CDR3 sequence: CASSLGPQGDTEAFF. Here the CDR3 DNA reads TGCGCCAGCAGCTTGGGGCCACAGGGAGACACTGAAGCTTTCTTT.